This T cell receptor (beta chain) came from a study of blood T cells in healthy people across ages. Study-wide context: Capture via template switching afforded approximately one barcoded beta molecule per two T cells. General study points: Diversity of TCR beta per million T cells declined in a roughly linear way with age.

Comments on this clonotype: Its antigen is still unknown.

Primers used in a second PCR of about 6 to 11 cycles were a sample-barcoded 5' primer and a J-beta primer mix. Each cDNA molecule received a tag from a template-switch adaptor that had 12 random nucleotides. TCRdb independently ran MiXCR on the 5' RACE reads; one entry per CDR3 protein. The sample includes hundreds of thousands of distinct CDR3 sequences, under 55% of them seen just once. There were at least 5.5 micrograms of total RNA extracted from every sample. The V and J ends lost 3 bases and 0 bases respectively, with 14 bases between them. There are 16 residues in the CDR3. Germline CDR1 reads WSHSY; CDR2 reads SAAADI.

Sequencing used blood. The chain joins TRBV10-2 to TRBJ1-2; D possibly corresponds to TRBD1 (6 bases). The origin of this receptor is an elderly man in good health. The CDR3 region is CASSDTGARSNYGYTF. CDR3 in DNA: TGCGCCAGCAGTGATACGGGGGCGCGATCTAACTATGGCTACACCTTC.